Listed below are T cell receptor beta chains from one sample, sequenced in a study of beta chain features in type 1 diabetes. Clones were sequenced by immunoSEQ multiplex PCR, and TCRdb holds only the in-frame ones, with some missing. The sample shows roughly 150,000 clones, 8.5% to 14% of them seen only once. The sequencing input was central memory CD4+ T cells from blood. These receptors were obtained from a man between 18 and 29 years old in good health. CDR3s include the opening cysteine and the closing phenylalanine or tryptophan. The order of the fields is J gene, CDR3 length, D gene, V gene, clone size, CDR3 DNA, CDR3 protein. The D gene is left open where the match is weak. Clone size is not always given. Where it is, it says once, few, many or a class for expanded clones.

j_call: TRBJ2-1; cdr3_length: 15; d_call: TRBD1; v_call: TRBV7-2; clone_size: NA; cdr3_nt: TGTGCCAGCAGCTTAGTAGGGACAGGGTACAATGAGCAGTTCTTC; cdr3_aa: CASSLVGTGYNEQFF
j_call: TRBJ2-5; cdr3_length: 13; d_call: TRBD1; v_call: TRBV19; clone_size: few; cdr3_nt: TGTGCCAGTAGTACGGGACAGCAAGAGACCCAGTACTTC; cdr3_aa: CASSTGQQETQYF
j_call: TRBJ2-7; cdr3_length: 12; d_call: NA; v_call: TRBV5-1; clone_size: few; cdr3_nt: TGCGCCAGCAGCTCCATTGGCGACGAGCAGTACTTC; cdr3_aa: CASSSIGDEQYF
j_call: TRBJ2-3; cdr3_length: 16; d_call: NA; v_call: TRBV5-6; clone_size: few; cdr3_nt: TGTGCCAGCAGCTTGGATCCGCGAGGGGCCACAGATACGCAGTATTTT; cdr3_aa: CASSLDPRGATDTQYF
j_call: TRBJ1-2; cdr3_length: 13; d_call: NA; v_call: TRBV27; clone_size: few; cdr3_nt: TGTGCCAGCAGTTTCAACAGGGCCTATGGCTACACCTTC; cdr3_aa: CASSFNRAYGYTF
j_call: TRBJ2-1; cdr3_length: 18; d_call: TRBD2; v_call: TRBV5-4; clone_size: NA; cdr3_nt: TGTGCCAGCAGCAGAGATACAAGAGCGGGGGGACTTTACAATGAGCAGTTCTTC; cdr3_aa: CASSRDTRAGGLYNEQFF
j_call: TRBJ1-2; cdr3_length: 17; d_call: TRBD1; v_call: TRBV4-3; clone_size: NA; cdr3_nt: TGCGCCAGCAGCCAAGACTCGACAGGGTTCGGGGACTATGGCTACACCTTC; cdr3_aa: CASSQDSTGFGDYGYTF
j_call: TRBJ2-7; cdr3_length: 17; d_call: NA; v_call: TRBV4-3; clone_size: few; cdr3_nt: TGCGCCAGCAGCCAAGAGGTGAGCAGAGCACGAACCTACGAGCAGTACTTC; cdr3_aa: CASSQEVSRARTYEQYF
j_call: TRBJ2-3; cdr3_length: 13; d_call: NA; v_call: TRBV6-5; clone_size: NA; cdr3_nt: TGTGCCAGCAGTCTCCCGGGCCCGGCTACGCAGTATTTT; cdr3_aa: CASSLPGPATQYF
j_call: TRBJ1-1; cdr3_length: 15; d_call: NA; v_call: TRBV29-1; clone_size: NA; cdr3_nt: TGCAGCGTTGGGGGTAACAGAGGGTTTAGAACTGAAGCTTTCTTT; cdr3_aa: CSVGGNRGFRTEAFF
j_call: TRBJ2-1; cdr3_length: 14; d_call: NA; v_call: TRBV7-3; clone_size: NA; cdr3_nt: TGTGCCAGCAGCTCCGGGAAAACGGGGGTTGAGCAGTTCTTC; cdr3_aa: CASSSGKTGVEQFF
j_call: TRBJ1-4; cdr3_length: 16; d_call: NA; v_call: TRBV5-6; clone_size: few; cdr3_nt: TGTGCCAGCAGCAGGGACGGGCCCCATAATGGCGAAAAACTGTTTTTT; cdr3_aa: CASSRDGPHNGEKLFF
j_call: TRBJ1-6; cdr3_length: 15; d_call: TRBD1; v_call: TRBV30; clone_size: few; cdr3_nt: TGTGCCTGGAGTATTGCGGGACAGGAGAATTCACCCCTCCACTTT; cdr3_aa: CAWSIAGQENSPLHF
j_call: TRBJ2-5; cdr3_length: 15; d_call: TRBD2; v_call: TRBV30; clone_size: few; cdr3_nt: TGTGCCTGGGTCCCCGGGCTAGCGGGGAAAGAGACCCAGTACTTC; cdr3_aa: CAWVPGLAGKETQYF
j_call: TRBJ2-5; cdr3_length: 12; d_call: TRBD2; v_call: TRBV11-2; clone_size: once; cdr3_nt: TGTGCCAGCAGCCGTAGCGGGGAGACCCAGTACTTC; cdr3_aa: CASSRSGETQYF
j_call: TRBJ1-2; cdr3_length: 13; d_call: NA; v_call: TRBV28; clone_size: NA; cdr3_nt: TGTGCCAGCAGTTTTCCGTCCTGGGGCGGCTACACCTTC; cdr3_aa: CASSFPSWGGYTF
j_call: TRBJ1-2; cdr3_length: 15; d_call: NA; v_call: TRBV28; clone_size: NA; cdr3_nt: TGTGCCAGCAGTCCCCGGGAGGGGCTCTTTCATGGCTACACCTTC; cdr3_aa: CASSPREGLFHGYTF
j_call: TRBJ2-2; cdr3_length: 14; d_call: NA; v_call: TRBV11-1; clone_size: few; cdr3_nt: TGTGCCAGCAGCCCTGGTTCGGGGGCCGGGGAGCTGTTTTTT; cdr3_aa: CASSPGSGAGELFF
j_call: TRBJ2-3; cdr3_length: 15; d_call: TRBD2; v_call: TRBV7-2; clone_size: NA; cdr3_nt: TGTGCCAGCAGCTTATCCGGGGGGGACACAGATACGCAGTATTTT; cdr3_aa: CASSLSGGDTDTQYF
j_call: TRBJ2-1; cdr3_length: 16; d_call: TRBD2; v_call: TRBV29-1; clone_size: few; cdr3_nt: TGCAGCGTTGGGGCGGCTAGCGGGCGTTCCTACAATGAGCAGTTCTTC; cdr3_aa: CSVGAASGRSYNEQFF
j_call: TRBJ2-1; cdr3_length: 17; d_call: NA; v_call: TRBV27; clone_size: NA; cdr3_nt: TGTGCCAGCAGTTTATCTAGTATGGTACGCTCCTACAATGAGCAGTTCTTC; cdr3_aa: CASSLSSMVRSYNEQFF
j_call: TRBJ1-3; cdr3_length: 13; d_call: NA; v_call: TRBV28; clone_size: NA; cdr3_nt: TGTGCCAGCAGTAGGAGGGCTGGAAACACCATATATTTT; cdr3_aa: CASSRRAGNTIYF
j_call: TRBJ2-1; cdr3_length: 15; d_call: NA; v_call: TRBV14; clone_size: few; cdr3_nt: TGTGCCAGCAGCCTGTACATAGGTGGAGGGAATGAGCAGTTCTTC; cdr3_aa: CASSLYIGGGNEQFF
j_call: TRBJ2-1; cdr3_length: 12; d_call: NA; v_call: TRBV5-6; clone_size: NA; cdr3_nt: TGTGCCAGCAGCTTGGAGGCCAATGAGCAGTTCTTC; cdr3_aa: CASSLEANEQFF
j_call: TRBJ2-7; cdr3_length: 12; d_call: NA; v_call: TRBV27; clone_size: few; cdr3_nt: TGTGCCAGTTCCGACCCCTTCTACGAGCAGTACTTC; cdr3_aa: CASSDPFYEQYF
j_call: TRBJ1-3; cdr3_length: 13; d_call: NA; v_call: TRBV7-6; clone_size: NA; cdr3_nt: TGTGCCAGCAGCACCGACTGGGGAAACACCATATATTTT; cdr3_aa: CASSTDWGNTIYF
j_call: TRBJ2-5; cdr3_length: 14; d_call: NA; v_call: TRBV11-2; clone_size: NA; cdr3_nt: TGTGCCAGCAGCTTTGGGACATTACAAGAGACCCAGTACTTC; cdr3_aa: CASSFGTLQETQYF
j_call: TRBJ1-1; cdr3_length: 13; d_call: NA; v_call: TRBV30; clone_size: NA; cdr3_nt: TGTGCCTGGAGTGTACGACAGCCGTTGGAGGCTTTCTTT; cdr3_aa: CAWSVRQPLEAFF
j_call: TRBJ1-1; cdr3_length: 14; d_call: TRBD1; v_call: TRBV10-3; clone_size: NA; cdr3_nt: TGTGCCATCGGGAGTGACAGGGGGAACACTGAAGCTTTCTTT; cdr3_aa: CAIGSDRGNTEAFF
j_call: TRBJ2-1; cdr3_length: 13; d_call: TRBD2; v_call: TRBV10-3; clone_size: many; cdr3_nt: TGTGCCGTGGCGGGGGGGCCTAACAATGAGCAGTTCTTC; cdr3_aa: CAVAGGPNNEQFF
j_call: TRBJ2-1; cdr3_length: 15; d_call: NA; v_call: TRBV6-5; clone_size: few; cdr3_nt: TGTGCCAGCCCCGAAAATCCAGGACGGGGTAATGAGCAGTTCTTC; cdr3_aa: CASPENPGRGNEQFF
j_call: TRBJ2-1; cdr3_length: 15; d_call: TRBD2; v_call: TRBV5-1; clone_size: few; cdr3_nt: TGCGCCAGCAGTTCTAGCGGGAGCTCCTACAATGAGCAGTTCTTC; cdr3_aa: CASSSSGSSYNEQFF
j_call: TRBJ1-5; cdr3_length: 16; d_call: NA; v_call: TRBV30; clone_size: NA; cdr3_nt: TGTGCCTGGAGCGAAACGGGGACATCATGGAATCAGCCCCAGCATTTT; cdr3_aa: CAWSETGTSWNQPQHF
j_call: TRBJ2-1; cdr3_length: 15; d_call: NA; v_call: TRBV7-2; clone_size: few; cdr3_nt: TGTGCCAGCAGCTTTGACAGGACGACCTACAATGAGCAGTTCTTC; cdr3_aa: CASSFDRTTYNEQFF
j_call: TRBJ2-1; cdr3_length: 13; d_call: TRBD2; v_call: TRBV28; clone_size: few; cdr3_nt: TGTGCCAGCGTAGCGGGAGGAAGAAATGAGCAGTTCTTC; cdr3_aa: CASVAGGRNEQFF
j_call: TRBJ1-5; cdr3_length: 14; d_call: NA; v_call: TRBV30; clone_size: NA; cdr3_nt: TGTGCCTGGAGTGGGGGAATTAGCAATCAGCCCCAGCATTTT; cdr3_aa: CAWSGGISNQPQHF
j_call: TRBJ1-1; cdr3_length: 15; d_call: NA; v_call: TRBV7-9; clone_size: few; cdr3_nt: TGTGCCAGCAGCATAACAGGAATGCGGAACACTGAAGCTTTCTTT; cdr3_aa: CASSITGMRNTEAFF
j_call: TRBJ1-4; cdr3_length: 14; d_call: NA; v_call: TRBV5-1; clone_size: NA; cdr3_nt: TGCGCCAGCAGCTACCAGAGCTCGAATGAAAAACTGTTTTTT; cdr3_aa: CASSYQSSNEKLFF
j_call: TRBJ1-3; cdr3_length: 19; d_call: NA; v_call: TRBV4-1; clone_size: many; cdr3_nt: TGCGCCAGCAGCCAAGATGGGCAGGCGGATAAAAACTCTGGAAACACCATATATTTT; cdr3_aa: CASSQDGQADKNSGNTIYF
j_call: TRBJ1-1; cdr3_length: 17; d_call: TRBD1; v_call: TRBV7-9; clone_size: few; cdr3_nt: TGTGCCAGCAGCTATGGGGACAGGGCGCTAATGAACACTGAAGCTTTCTTT; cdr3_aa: CASSYGDRALMNTEAFF
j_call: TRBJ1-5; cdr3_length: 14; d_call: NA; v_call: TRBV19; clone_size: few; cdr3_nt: TGTGCCAGTAGTATCGAATATAGCAATCAGCCCCAGCATTTT; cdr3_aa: CASSIEYSNQPQHF
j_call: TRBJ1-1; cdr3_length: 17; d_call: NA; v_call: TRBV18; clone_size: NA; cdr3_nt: TGTGCCAGCTCACCGATGATTCCAAGGGGGGGGAACACTGAAGCTTTCTTT; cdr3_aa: CASSPMIPRGGNTEAFF
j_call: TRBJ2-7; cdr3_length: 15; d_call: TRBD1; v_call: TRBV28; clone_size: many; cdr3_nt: TGTGCCAGCAGTTTATGGACAGGGGGTACCTACGAGCAGTACTTC; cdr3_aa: CASSLWTGGTYEQYF
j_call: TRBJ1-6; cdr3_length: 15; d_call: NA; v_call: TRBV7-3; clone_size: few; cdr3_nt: TGTGCCAGCAGCCGTTCAGACAGGAGGGATTCACCCCTCCACTTT; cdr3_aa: CASSRSDRRDSPLHF
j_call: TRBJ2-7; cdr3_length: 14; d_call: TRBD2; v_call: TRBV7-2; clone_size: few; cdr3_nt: TGTGCCAGCAGTGTAGCGGGAGGGCCCGGCGAGCAGTACTTC; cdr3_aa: CASSVAGGPGEQYF
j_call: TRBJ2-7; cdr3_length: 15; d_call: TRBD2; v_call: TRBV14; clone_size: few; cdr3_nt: TGTGCCAGCAGCCCTAGCGGGAGAGGCACCTACGAGCAGTACTTC; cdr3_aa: CASSPSGRGTYEQYF
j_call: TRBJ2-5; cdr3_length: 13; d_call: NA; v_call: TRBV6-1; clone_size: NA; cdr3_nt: TGTGCCACCCTGCAGGGCGGGGTAGAGACCCAGTACTTC; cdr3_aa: CATLQGGVETQYF
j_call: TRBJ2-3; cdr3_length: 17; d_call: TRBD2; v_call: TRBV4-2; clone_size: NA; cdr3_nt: TGTGCCAGCAGCCAAGTTGTGAAGCGGGGAAGCACAGATACGCAGTATTTT; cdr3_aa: CASSQVVKRGSTDTQYF
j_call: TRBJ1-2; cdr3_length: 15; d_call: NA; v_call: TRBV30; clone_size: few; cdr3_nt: TGTGCCTGGATCCCCAATACCCTAAGATCCTATGGCTACACCTTC; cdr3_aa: CAWIPNTLRSYGYTF
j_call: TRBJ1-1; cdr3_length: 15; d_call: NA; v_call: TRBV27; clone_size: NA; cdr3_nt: TGTGCCAGCAGTAGGGGACCCCGACCGATGAGTGAAGCTTTCTTT; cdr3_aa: CASSRGPRPMSEAFF
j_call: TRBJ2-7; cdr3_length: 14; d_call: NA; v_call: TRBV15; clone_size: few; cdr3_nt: TGTGCCACCAGCAGAGCCAGCGGAGCCTACGAGCAGTACTTC; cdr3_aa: CATSRASGAYEQYF
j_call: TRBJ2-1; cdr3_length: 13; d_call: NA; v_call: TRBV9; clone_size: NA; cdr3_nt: TGTGCCAGCAGCGTAGAACAGGGCCATGAGCAGTTCTTC; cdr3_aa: CASSVEQGHEQFF
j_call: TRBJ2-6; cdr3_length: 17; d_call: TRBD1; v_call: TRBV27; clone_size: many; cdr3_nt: TGTGCCAGCAGAACGGACAGGATCGTCTCTGGGGCCAACGTCCTGACTTTC; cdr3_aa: CASRTDRIVSGANVLTF
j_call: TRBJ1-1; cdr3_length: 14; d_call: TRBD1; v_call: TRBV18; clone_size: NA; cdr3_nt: TGTGCCAGCTCACTCACCGGGACAGGGACTGAAGCTTTCTTT; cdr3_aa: CASSLTGTGTEAFF
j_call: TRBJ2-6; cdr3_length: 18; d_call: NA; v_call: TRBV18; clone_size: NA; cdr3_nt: TGTGCCAGCTCACCACAGGGTGCGACCCTCTCTGGGGCCAACGTCCTGACTTTC; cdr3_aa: CASSPQGATLSGANVLTF
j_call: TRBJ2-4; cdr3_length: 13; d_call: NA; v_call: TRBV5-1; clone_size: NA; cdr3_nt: TGCGCCAGCAGAGGAGGGTGGCTGAACATTCAGTACTTC; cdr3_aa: CASRGGWLNIQYF
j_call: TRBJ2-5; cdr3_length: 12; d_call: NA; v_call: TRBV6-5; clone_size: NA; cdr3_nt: TGTGCCAGCAACTCCAAGGGGGGGACCCAGTACTTC; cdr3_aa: CASNSKGGTQYF
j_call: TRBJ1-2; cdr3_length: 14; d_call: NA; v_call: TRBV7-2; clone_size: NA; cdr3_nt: TGTGCCAGCAGCGGGGCAGCCCCGGGTGATGGCTACACCTTC; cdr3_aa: CASSGAAPGDGYTF